Following are 2 T cell receptor beta chains from one sample sequenced in a study of TET2 disruption in CD19-targeted CAR T cells. Indicated treatment: autologous CTL019 cells: CD19 CAR with 4-1BB and CD3 zeta domains. Clones were sequenced by immunoSEQ multiplex PCR, and TCRdb holds only the in-frame ones, with some missing. In all, the sample yields about 30,000 clones. For these receptors, no antigen is known. The sample here was CD8- CAR+ T cells sorted from cultured blood T cells, taken for CD19 CAR T cell therapy. Subset denoted: CD8-negative CAR-positive T cells from the infusion product. The origin of the receptors is a man in his 70s with chronic lymphocytic leukemia.

A remark on this clone: Other nucleotide sequences from this sample produce the same CDR3. The CDR3 spells CASSLGDSYGYTF. The DNA read from the CDR3 is TGTGCCAGCAGCTTAGGGGACAGTTATGGC. The chain is built from TRBV7-8 and TRBJ1-2; TRBD1 matches at 7 bases. The CDR3 end falls 3 residues outside the read, so it is completed with the germline J gene. Looked up from germline, CDR1 is SGHVS and CDR2 is FQNEAQ. J gave up 5 bases and V 1 base, and 1 base lay outside the gene matches. The CDR3 length is 13 residues.

A remark on this clone: The read is 3 residues too short to cover the CDR3 end, so that end is filled in from the germline J gene. This chain connects TRBV28 to TRBJ1-2; D gene uncertain. This CDR3 contains 12 residues. From germline, CDR1 is MDHEN and CDR2 SYDVKM. Trimming took 7 bases from V and 6 from J, leaving 12 bases between them. The sequenced CDR3 bases are TGTGCCAGCAATGTGCAGCAGGATGGC. As protein: CASNVQQDG. The CDR3 in its entirety is CASNVQQDGYTF.